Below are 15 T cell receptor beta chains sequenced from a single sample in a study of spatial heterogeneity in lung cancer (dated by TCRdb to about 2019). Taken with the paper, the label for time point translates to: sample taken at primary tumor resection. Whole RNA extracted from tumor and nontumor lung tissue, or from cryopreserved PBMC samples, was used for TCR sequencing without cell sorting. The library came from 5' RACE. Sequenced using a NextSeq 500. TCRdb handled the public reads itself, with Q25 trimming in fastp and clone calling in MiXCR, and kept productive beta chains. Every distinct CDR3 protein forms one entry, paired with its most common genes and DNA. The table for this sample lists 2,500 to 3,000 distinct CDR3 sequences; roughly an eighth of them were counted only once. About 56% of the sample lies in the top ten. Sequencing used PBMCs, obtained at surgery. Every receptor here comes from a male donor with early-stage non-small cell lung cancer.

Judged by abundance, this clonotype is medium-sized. In DNA, the CDR3 is TGCGCCAGCAGCTTGAGGCAGACCGATACGCAGTATTTT. Translation: CASSLRQTDTQYF. V usage is TRBV5-1 and J usage is TRBJ2-3; no clear D. Trimming took 1 base from V and 6 from J, leaving 9 bases between them. Germline-derived CDR1 and CDR2 are SGHRS and YFSETQ. CDR3 length: 13 residues.

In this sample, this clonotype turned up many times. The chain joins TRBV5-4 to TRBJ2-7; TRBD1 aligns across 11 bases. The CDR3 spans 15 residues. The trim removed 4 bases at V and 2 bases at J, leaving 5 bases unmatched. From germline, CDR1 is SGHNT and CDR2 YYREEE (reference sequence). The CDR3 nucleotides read TGTGCCAGCAGCCTTAGGGGACAGGGGGCCTACGAGCAGTACTTC. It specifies CASSLRGQGAYEQYF.

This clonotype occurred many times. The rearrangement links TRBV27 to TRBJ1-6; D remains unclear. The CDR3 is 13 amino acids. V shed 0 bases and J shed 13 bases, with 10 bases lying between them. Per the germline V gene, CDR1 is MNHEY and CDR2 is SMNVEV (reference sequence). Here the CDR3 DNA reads TGTGCCAGCAGTTTATCCAGAAAGGACCCCCTCCACTTT. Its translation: CASSLSRKDPLHF.

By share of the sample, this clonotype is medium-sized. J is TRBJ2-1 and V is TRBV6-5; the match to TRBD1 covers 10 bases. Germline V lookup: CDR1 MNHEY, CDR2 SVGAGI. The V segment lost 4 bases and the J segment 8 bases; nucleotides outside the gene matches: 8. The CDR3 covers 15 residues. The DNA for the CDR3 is TGTGCCAGCAGTTCCCGGGACAGGGGACGGTATGAGCAGTTCTTC. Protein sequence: CASSSRDRGRYEQFF.

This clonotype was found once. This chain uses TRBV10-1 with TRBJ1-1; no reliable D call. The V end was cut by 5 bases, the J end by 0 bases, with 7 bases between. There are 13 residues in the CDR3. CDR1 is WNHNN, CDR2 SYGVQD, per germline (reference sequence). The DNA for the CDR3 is TGCGCCAGCAGTCCAACACTGAACACTGAAGCTTTCTTT. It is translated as CASSPTLNTEAFF.

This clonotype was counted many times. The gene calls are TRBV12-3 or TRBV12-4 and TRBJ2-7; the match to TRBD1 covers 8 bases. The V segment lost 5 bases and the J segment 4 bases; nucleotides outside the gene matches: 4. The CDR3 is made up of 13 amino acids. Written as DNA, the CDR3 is TGTGCCAGCAGTGCAGGGGGCTGGTACGAGCAGTACTTC. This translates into CASSAGGWYEQYF.

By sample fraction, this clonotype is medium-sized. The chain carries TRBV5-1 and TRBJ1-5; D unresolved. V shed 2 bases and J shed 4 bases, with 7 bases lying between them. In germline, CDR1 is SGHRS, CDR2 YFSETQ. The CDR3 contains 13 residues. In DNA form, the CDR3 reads TGCGCCAGCAGCTTTGAACAGAATCAGCCCCAGCATTTT. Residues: CASSFEQNQPQHF.

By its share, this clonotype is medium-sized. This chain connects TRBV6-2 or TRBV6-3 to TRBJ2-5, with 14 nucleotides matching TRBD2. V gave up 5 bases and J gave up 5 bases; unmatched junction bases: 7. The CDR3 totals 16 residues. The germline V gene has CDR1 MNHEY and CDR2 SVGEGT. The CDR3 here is CASSPGLAGDYETQYF. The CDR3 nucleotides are TGTGCCAGCAGTCCGGGACTAGCGGGAGACTACGAGACCCAGTACTTC.

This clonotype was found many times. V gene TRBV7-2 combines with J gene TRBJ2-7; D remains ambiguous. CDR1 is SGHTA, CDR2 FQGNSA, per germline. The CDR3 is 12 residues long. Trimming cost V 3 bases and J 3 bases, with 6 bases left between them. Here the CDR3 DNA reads TGTGCCAGCAGCTTGCGGAACTACGAGCAGTACTTC. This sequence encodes CASSLRNYEQYF.

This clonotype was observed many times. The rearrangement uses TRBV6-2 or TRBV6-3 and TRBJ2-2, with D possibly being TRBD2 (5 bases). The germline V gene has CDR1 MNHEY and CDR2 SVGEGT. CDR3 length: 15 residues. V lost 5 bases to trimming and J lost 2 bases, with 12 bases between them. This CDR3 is CASSRGELNTGELFF. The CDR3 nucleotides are TGTGCCAGCAGTCGGGGAGAGTTAAACACCGGGGAGCTGTTTTTT.

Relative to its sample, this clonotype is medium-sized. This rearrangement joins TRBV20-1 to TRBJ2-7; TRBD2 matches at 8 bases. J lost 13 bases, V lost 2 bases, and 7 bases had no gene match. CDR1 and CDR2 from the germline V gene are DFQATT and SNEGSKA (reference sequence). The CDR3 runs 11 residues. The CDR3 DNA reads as TGCAGTGCTAGATCTGTAGCGGGAAGTTACTTC. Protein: CSARSVAGSYF.

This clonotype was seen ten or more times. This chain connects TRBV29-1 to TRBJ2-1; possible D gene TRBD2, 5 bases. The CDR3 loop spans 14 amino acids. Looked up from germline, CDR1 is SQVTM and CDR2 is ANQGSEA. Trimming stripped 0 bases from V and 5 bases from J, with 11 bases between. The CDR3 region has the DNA TGCAGCGTTGAAGATTTGAGGCGGGACAATGAGCAGTTCTTC. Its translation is CSVEDLRRDNEQFF.

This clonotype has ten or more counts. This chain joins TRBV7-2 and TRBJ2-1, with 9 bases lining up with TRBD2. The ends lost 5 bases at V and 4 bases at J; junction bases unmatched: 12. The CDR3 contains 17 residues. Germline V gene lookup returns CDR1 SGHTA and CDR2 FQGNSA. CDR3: CASSRSGGLARYNEQFF. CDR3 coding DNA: TGTGCCAGCAGCCGATCGGGTGGACTAGCGAGATACAATGAGCAGTTCTTC.

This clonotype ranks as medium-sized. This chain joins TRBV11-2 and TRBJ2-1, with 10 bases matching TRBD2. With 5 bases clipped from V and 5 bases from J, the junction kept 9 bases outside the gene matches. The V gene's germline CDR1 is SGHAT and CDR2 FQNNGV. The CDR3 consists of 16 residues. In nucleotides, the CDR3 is TGTGCCAGCAGCCCCTTAGCGGGAGGCCGAAACAATGAGCAGTTCTTC. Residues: CASSPLAGGRNNEQFF.

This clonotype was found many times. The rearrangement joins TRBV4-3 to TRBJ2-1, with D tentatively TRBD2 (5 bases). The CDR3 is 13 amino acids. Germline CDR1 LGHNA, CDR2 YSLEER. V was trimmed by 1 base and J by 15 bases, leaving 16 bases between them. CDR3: CASSQGDVGVLFF. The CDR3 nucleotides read TGCGCCAGCAGCCAAGGGGATGTGGGAGTACTGTTCTTC.